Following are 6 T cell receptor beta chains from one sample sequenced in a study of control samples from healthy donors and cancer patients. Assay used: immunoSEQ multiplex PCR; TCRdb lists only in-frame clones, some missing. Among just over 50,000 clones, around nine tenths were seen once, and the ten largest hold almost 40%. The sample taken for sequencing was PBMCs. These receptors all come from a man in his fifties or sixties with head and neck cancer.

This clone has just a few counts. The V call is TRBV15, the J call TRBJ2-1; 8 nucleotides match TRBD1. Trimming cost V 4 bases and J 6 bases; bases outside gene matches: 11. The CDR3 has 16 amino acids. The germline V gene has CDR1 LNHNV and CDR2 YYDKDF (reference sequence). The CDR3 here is CATSKTTGQGFNEQFF. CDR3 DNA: TGTGCCACCAGCAAAACTACAGGACAGGGCTTCAATGAGCAGTTCTTC.

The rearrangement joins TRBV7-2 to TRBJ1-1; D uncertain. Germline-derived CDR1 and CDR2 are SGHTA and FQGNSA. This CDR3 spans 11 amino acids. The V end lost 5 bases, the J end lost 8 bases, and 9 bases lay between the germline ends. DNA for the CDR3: TGTGCCAGCAGCGCAGATAGGGAAGCTTTCTTT. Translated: CASSADREAFF. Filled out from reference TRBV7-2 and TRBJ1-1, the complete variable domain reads GAGVSQSPSNKVTEKGKDVELRCDPISGHTALYWYRQSLGQGLEFLIYFQGNSAPDKSGLPSDRFSAERTGGSVSTLTIQRTQQEDSAVYLCASSADREAFFGQGTRLTVV.

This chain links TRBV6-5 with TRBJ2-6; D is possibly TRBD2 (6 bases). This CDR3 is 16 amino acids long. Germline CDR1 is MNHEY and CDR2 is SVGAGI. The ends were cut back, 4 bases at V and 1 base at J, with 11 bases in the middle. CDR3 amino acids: CASSSRDFSGANVLTF. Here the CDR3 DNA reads TGTGCCAGCAGTTCCCGGGACTTTTCTGGGGCCAACGTCCTGACTTTC.

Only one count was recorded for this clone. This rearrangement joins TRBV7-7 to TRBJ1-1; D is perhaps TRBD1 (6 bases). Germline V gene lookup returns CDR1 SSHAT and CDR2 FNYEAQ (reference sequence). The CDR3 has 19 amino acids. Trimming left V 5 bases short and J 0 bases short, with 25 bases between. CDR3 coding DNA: TGTGCCAGCAGCCCCGCGGTGGGACAAGTGAGAAGGTTGAACACTGAAGCTTTCTTT. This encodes CASSPAVGQVRRLNTEAFF.

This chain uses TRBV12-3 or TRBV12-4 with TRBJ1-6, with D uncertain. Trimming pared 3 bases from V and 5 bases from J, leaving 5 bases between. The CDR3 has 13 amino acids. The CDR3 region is CASSFDNNSPLHF. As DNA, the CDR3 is TGTGCCAGCAGTTTTGATAATAATTCACCCCTCCACTTT.

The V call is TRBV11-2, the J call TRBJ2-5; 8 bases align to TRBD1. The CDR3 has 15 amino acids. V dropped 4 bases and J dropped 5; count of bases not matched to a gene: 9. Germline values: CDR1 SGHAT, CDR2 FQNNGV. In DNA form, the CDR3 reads TGTGCCAGCAGCTCGACAGGGGTGGAGGGCGAGACCCAGTACTTC. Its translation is CASSSTGVEGETQYF.